A single sample is the source of the 30 T cell receptor beta chains below, sequenced in a study of blood T cell repertoires in COVID-19. Clones were sequenced by immunoSEQ multiplex PCR, and TCRdb holds only the in-frame ones, with some missing. The sample lists 380,000 or so clones, around 87% occurring once. Sequenced material: PBMCs or T cells enriched from blood (not recorded which). The receptors derive from a man aged 25 to 45 who had recovered from COVID-19.

The CDR3 reads CASSREGAVTGELFF. CDR3 in DNA: TGTGCCAGCTCCCGTGAGGGGGCGGTCACCGGGGAGCTGTTTTTT. The genes are TRBV6-5 and TRBJ2-2; TRBD1 agrees at 7 bases. V shed 8 bases, J shed 4 bases, and the junction held 10 bases outside the gene matches. Germline CDR1 MNHEY, CDR2 SVGAGI. The CDR3 runs 15 residues.

This chain joins TRBV27 and TRBJ1-3; tentatively, D is TRBD1 (6 bases). The CDR3 sequence is 14 residues long. Germline V lookup: CDR1 MNHEY, CDR2 SMNVEV (reference sequence). V lost 11 bases, J lost 0 bases, and 14 bases lay in between. CDR3 residues: CAEGGTGSGNTIYF. As DNA, the CDR3 is TGTGCCGAGGGGGGGACGGGCTCTGGAAACACCATATATTTT.

DNA of the CDR3: TGCGCCAGCAGCCCCGGACAGGGGGCGGTGAACACTGAAGCTTTCTTT. Encoded protein: CASSPGQGAVNTEAFF. This chain links TRBV5-1 with TRBJ1-1; 11 nucleotides match TRBD1. Germline lookup yields CDR1 SGHRS and CDR2 YFSETQ. The CDR3 covers 16 residues. Unmatched junction bases numbered 5, after V lost 4 bases and J lost 0 bases.

The rearrangement joins TRBV12-3 or TRBV12-4 to TRBJ1-2; D is possibly TRBD1 (6 bases). CDR3 length: 13 amino acids. V lost 5 bases, J lost 5 bases, and 12 bases lay in between. The DNA for the CDR3 is TGTGCCAGCAGTCTAGAAAGGGGGTATGGCTACACCTTC. Translation gives CASSLERGYGYTF.

The chain joins TRBV18 to TRBJ2-7, with D possibly matching TRBD1 (6 bases). The CDR3 runs 15 residues. The germline V gene has CDR1 KGHSH and CDR2 LQKENI. V was clipped by 0 bases and J by 4 bases, with 13 bases between them. CDR3 bases: TGTGCCAGCTCACCACCACAGGGTGGGCTTTACGAGCAGTACTTC. Translation: CASSPPQGGLYEQYF.

This clone was seen just once. The chain is built from TRBV7-2 and TRBJ2-5; 11 nucleotides agree with TRBD2. Germline CDR1 and CDR2: SGHTA and FQGNSA. V lost 5 bases and J lost 4; bases outside the gene matches: 12. The CDR3 totals 17 residues. The CDR3: CASSLGSSGGLGETQYF. The CDR3 bases are TGTGCCAGCAGCCTAGGGTCTAGCGGGGGGCTGGGAGAGACCCAGTACTTC.

This chain joins TRBV2 and TRBJ2-3; 7 positions agree with TRBD1. The CDR3 is made up of 12 amino acids. Germline CDR1 reads SNHLY; CDR2 reads FYNNEI. With 8 bases clipped from V and 8 bases from J, the junction kept 7 bases outside the gene matches. Here the CDR3 DNA reads TGTGCCAGCGAAACAGGGGCGGCTACGCAGTATTTT. Its translation: CASETGAATQYF.

The CDR3 DNA reads as TGTGCCAGCAGCTTATTCCAGGGAGGGCTGGACACCGGGGAGCTGTTTTTT. This gives the protein CASSLFQGGLDTGELFF. The chain carries TRBV7-9 and TRBJ2-2; 7 bases align to TRBD2. The germline CDR1 and CDR2 sequences are SEHNR and FQNEAQ (reference sequence). V gave up 2 bases and J gave up 3 bases; unmatched junction bases: 9. The CDR3 contains 17 residues.

The chain uses TRBV7-9 and TRBJ1-6; 9 bases are a match to TRBD1. Germline CDR1 SEHNR, CDR2 FQNEAQ (reference sequence). V shed 5 bases and J 9 bases; nucleotides not matched to a gene: 5. The CDR3 has 14 residues. CDR3 protein: CASSARDRASPLHF. The CDR3 region has the DNA TGTGCCAGCAGCGCCCGGGACAGGGCTTCACCCCTCCACTTT.

The rearrangement links TRBV27 to TRBJ2-6; a weak D match, TRBD2 (5 bases). The CDR3 contains 14 residues. Trimming took off 6 bases at V and 0 bases at J, with 6 bases between the two ends. The germline V gene encodes CDR1 MNHEY and CDR2 SMNVEV (reference sequence). The CDR3 coding sequence is TGTGCCAGCAGCAGCGGCTCTGGGGCCAACGTCCTGACTTTC. It codes for CASSSGSGANVLTF.

The chain has TRBV2 and TRBJ2-1; the match to TRBD2 covers 9 bases. After removal of 6 bases from V and 4 bases from J, the junction contained 10 bases not matched to a gene. Germline V gives CDR1 SNHLY, CDR2 FYNNEI. There are 16 residues in the CDR3. DNA for the CDR3: TGTGCCAGCAGGGCCCCTCTAGCGGGGAAATACAATGAGCAGTTCTTC. Amino acid sequence: CASRAPLAGKYNEQFF. The entire variable domain, with the rest obtained from reference TRBV2 and TRBJ2-1, is as follows: EPEVTQTPSHQVTQMGQEVILRCVPISNHLYFYWYRQILGQKVEFLVSFYNNEISEKSEIFDDQFSVERPDGSNFTLKIRSTKLEDSAMYFCASRAPLAGKYNEQFFGPGTRLTVL.

The J gene is TRBJ1-1, the V gene TRBV29-1; TRBD1 aligns across 7 bases. The CDR3 is 12 residues long. V lost 7 bases and J lost 4; bases outside the gene matches: 6. Per germline, CDR1 SQVTM and CDR2 ANQGSEA. CDR3 in amino acids: CSARGLGTEAFF. CDR3 DNA: TGCAGCGCGAGGGGGCTTGGCACTGAAGCTTTCTTT.

V and J are TRBV30 and TRBJ2-2; D possibly corresponds to TRBD1 (5 bases). V was pared by 6 bases and J by 6 bases, with 8 bases between. From germline, CDR1 is GTSNPN and CDR2 SVGIG (reference sequence). The CDR3 totals 11 residues. CDR3 in amino acids: CACKGSGELFF. The CDR3 DNA reads as TGTGCCTGCAAGGGGTCCGGGGAGCTGTTTTTT.

This clone was seen a few times. The V gene is TRBV28, the J gene TRBJ2-1; 7 nucleotides align to TRBD1. This CDR3 contains 14 residues. J was trimmed by 1 base and V by 6 bases; bases with no gene match: 3. The V gene's germline CDR1 is MDHEN and CDR2 SYDVKM. DNA for the CDR3: TGTGCCAGCAGGACGGGACAGTCCTACAATGAGCAGTTCTTC. It specifies CASRTGQSYNEQFF.

This clone was seen just once. The rearrangement joins TRBV5-4 to TRBJ1-3; possibly TRBD1 for D (6 bases). V lost 0 bases and J 0 bases, leaving 16 bases between the germline ends. Germline V gene lookup returns CDR1 SGHNT and CDR2 YYREEE (reference sequence). The CDR3 extends over 18 amino acids. The CDR3 nucleotides are TGTGCCAGCAGCTTGGGGGGCCCGGGGGGCTTCTCTGGAAACACCATATATTTT. It yields the protein CASSLGGPGGFSGNTIYF.

The rearrangement links TRBV5-6 to TRBJ1-1; 8 bases fit TRBD1. The CDR3 runs 16 residues. J gave up 3 bases and V 0 bases, and 7 bases lay outside the gene matches. Germline V gene data show CDR1 as SGHDT and CDR2 as YYEEEE. Written as DNA, the CDR3 is TGTGCCAGCAGCTTGGATCCAGGGGGCCTTTACACTGAAGCTTTCTTT. Its translation: CASSLDPGGLYTEAFF.

In DNA, the CDR3 is TGTGCCAGCAGTTCCTCCGGACTAGCTCGGGCAGATACGCAGTATTTT. It translates to CASSSSGLARADTQYF. This chain links TRBV6-2 or TRBV6-3 with TRBJ2-3; 8 nucleotides align to TRBD2. V gave up 4 bases and J gave up 4 bases; unmatched junction bases: 10. CDR3 length: 16 amino acids. Looked up from germline, CDR1 is MNHEY and CDR2 is SVGEGT.

CDR3 in amino acids: CASSPEYIAGTRVYEQFF. The CDR3 DNA reads TGTGCCAGCAGCCCGGAGTATATAGCCGGGACTAGAGTCTATGAGCAGTTCTTC. V usage is TRBV7-9 and J usage is TRBJ2-1; 8 positions agree with TRBD2. CDR1 is SEHNR, CDR2 FQNEAQ, per germline (reference sequence). The CDR3 contains 18 residues. V lost 5 bases and J lost 8; bases outside the gene matches: 20. Looking up the rest from reference TRBV7-9 and TRBJ2-1 gives the full variable domain: DTGVSQNPRHKITKRGQNVTFRCDPISEHNRLYWYRQTLGQGPEFLTYFQNEAQLEKSRLLSDRFSAERPKGSFSTLEIQRTEQGDSAMYLCASSPEYIAGTRVYEQFFGPGTRLTVL.

This chain uses TRBV6-5 with TRBJ2-2, with D possibly matching TRBD2 (6 bases). The CDR3 consists of 13 residues. The V gene's germline CDR1 is MNHEY and CDR2 SVGAGI. V lost 10 bases and J 5 bases, leaving 14 bases between the germline ends. This CDR3 reads CATGDWGTGELFF. DNA of the CDR3: TGTGCCACGGGGGACTGGGGGACCGGGGAGCTGTTTTTT.

The chain combines TRBV10-3 with TRBJ2-5; 11 bases line up with TRBD2. The CDR3 runs 16 residues. CDR1 and CDR2 from the germline V gene are ENHRY and SYGVKD. Losses at the gene ends were 0 bases for V and 5 bases for J; bases not matched to a gene: 5. In DNA form, the CDR3 reads TGTGCCATCAGTGAGTCAGTAGCGGGGGGGATGGAGACCCAGTACTTC. It yields the protein CAISESVAGGMETQYF.

The chain couples TRBV7-2 to TRBJ2-7, with D unresolved. The CDR3 has 14 amino acids. Germline V gene data show CDR1 as SGHTA and CDR2 as FQGNSA. V was clipped by 2 bases and J by 2 bases, with 10 bases between them. The CDR3 DNA reads as TGTGCCAGCAGCTTAAGCTTCACCGCCTACGAGCAGTACTTC. Translation: CASSLSFTAYEQYF.

V and J are TRBV29-1 and TRBJ1-2; D remains unclear. Trimming shortened V by 2 bases and J by 1 base, and 14 bases separated the two germline ends. CDR3 length: 15 amino acids. Germline V gene sequence: CDR1 SQVTM, CDR2 ANQGSEA. CDR3 region: CSVESSNHDNYGYTF. Written as DNA, the CDR3 is TGCAGCGTTGAAAGCTCAAATCACGATAACTATGGCTACACCTTC.

This chain uses TRBV7-9 with TRBJ2-7, with D tentatively TRBD1 (5 bases). The CDR3 contains 13 residues. CDR1 and CDR2 (germline): SEHNR, FQNEAQ (reference sequence). Trimming removed 5 bases from V and 2 bases from J, with 10 bases in between. CDR3 residues: CASSPGATYEQYF. In DNA form, the CDR3 reads TGTGCCAGCAGCCCTGGGGCAACCTACGAGCAGTACTTC.

The chain uses TRBV6-4 and TRBJ1-2, with TRBD1 identical over 9 bases. V lost 0 bases to trimming and J lost 4 bases; unmatched junction nucleotides: 6. Germline V gene sequence: CDR1 MRHNA, CDR2 SNTAGT. The CDR3 covers 16 residues. CDR3 region: CASSDSAGTGSYGYTF. The CDR3, as DNA: TGTGCCAGCAGTGACTCGGCGGGGACAGGGAGCTATGGCTACACCTTC.

The chain uses TRBV6-5 and TRBJ1-4; D possibly corresponds to TRBD1 (5 bases). Trimming removed 7 bases at V and 7 bases at J, with 19 bases between. Looked up from germline, CDR1 is MNHEY and CDR2 is SVGAGI. The CDR3 covers 15 residues. The CDR3 bases are TGTGCCAGCACCCTAACGGCAGGGTTGGCTGAAAAACTGTTTTTT. It yields the protein CASTLTAGLAEKLFF.

The DNA for the CDR3 is TGTGCCAGCAGCCCCGGGACACCCTACGAGCAGTACTTC. Its protein is CASSPGTPYEQYF. This chain joins TRBV7-9 and TRBJ2-7; the D gene is possibly TRBD1 (6 bases). The CDR3 consists of 13 residues. The V end lost 5 bases, the J end lost 2 bases, and 10 bases lay between the germline ends. CDR1 is SEHNR and CDR2 is FQNEAQ in the germline V gene (reference sequence).

With regard to this clone: In the same sample, other DNA sequences code for this CDR3. The genes are TRBV27 and TRBJ2-7; D gene unclear. This CDR3 contains 13 residues. Germline V CDR1 and CDR2: MNHEY, SMNVEV (reference sequence). Trimming pared 0 bases from V and 1 base from J, leaving 4 bases between. CDR3 bases: TGTGCCAGCAGTTTATCGAGGTCCTACGAGCAGTACTTC. It codes for CASSLSRSYEQYF.

This chain links TRBV7-2 with TRBJ1-1; tentative D call: TRBD1 (5 bases). V was clipped by 4 bases and J by 1 base, with 10 bases between them. There are 14 residues in the CDR3. Germline V lookup: CDR1 SGHTA, CDR2 FQGNSA. As DNA, the CDR3 is TGTGCCAGCAGCTCCCACCAGGGGAACACTGAAGCTTTCTTT. Its protein is CASSSHQGNTEAFF. Based on the CDR3 plus reference TRBV7-2 and TRBJ1-1, the full variable domain is GAGVSQSPSNKVTEKGKDVELRCDPISGHTALYWYRQSLGQGLEFLIYFQGNSAPDKSGLPSDRFSAERTGGSVSTLTIQRTQQEDSAVYLCASSSHQGNTEAFFGQGTRLTVV.

CDR3 region: CASSLTGVQPQHF. For the CDR3, the DNA is TGTGCCAGCAGCTTGACAGGGGTGCAGCCCCAGCATTTT. The rearrangement joins TRBV7-2 to TRBJ1-5, with 8 bases identical to TRBD1. This CDR3 is 13 amino acids long. The V gene's germline CDR1 is SGHTA and CDR2 FQGNSA. J gave up 7 bases and V 3 bases, and 2 bases lay outside the gene matches.

Concerning this clone itself: The identical CDR3 is also encoded by other nucleotide sequences in the sample. The CDR3 DNA follows: TGCAGTGCGGGGACATACTATGGCTACACCTTC. Translated, it gives CSAGTYYGYTF. The chain has TRBV20-1 and TRBJ1-2, with D possibly matching TRBD1 (6 bases). CDR1 is DFQATT, CDR2 SNEGSKA, per germline (reference sequence). V lost 6 bases, J lost 3 bases, and 8 bases lay in between. The CDR3 is made up of 11 amino acids.